This T cell receptor (beta chain) originates from a study of human T cells and chemical hapten exposure (dated by TCRdb to 2020 to 2022). Study-level background: For sensitization, 2% DPC in acetone was applied to a roughly 2 cm by roughly 2 cm area of upper inner arm skin. Throughout the study period of roughly 24 weeks, patients also received therapeutic DPC doses to the scalp every week. Patch testing was performed on the upper back with Finn chambers containing 0.01% DPC, and the patch tests were scored after 6 days according to International Contact Dermatitis Research Group standards. Alopecia areata with under or over 50% scalp involvement, alopecia totalis and alopecia universalis were represented in the patient cohort, which was mostly female. Libraries were combined into a pool for sequencing, and differences in TCR yield between samples came mainly from small differences in library volumes within the pool. The study tracked peripheral blood TCR repertoire changes in vivo during primary and secondary sensitization to the hapten diphenylcyclopropenone (DPC) in alopecia patients. Patient blood was sampled pre-sensitization (week 0) and at 2, 6 and about 24 weeks after DPC sensitization. About 30 alopecia patients provided blood for TCR sequencing at one to four time points (pre-sensitization, 2, 6 and 24 weeks). Overall study outcomes, separate from this receptor: All patients had alopecia, a presumed autoimmune disease, so their immune response might differ from that of healthy individuals. Compared with pre-sensitization or healthy control sets, expanded TCRs formed significantly more large CDR3 similarity clusters, which is consistent with antigen-driven responses. The number of PT1 expanded TCRs positively correlated with patch test score, significant at thresholds 8, 16 and 32 but not 4. DPC sensitization did not change how many TCRs were above 1 in 1000 frequency, and no evidence was found of alterations in global repertoire structure. After repeated subsampling, the strength of the expansion versus patch-test correlation and the threshold at which it became significant changed.

A remark on this clonotype: The antigen this receptor binds is unknown. No much larger clone is present one base from it, and per-base qualities are unavailable.

Libraries came from RACE. Sequencing took place on a NextSeq 500. During library preparation, unique molecular identifiers were attached to individual cDNA molecules so that TCRs could be counted quantitatively and reproducibly. Each blood RNA sample was used to sequence both TCR alpha and TCR beta chains. The paper's processing steps were these. Samples had a median of 95,638 TCRs, with a range from roughly 23,224 to 700,000. V, J and CDR3 annotation of the TCR reads was performed with the Decombinator software suite. Every sample was subsampled to the same number of TCRs (28,000) for the PS versus PT1 abundance plots. TCRs were defined as expanded if absent before sensitization and observed at least eight times at the 2-week time point. The public reads were run again by TCRdb, first through fastp at Q25 and then through MiXCR, and only productive beta chains were kept. Every distinct CDR3 protein forms one entry, paired with its most common genes and DNA. What appears here as the V and J calls and clone size reflects TCRdb's work, not the paper's. The sample table contains 80,000 to 100,000 distinct CDR3 sequences; only one count was recorded for about 10% of them. Around 5% of the sample comes from the top ten.

The time point label here, explained by the study, means: patch test 2, 6 weeks after DPC sensitization. Read against the paper, the sample's treatment or condition label means: therapeutic diphenylcyclopropenone sensitization with weekly scalp DPC. Blood at each patch-test visit was drawn before the patch test was applied. Patients were considered eligible if aged 18 to 70, diagnosed with alopecia and deemed suitable for DPC therapy, and patients were excluded if pregnant. Total RNA was extracted from unfractionated whole blood collected in Tempus Blood RNA tubes. Sequenced material: whole blood, taken in connection with sensitization to the hapten diphenylcyclopropenone (DPC). This TCR was sampled from a woman in her fifties or sixties with alopecia areata. Some clones in this sample may be carry-over from other donors' samples.

The CDR3 region has the sequence CASSQAGDLEQYF. The sequenced DNA is TGTGCCAGCTCACAAGCCGGGGACCTCGAGCAGTACTTC. The rearrangement joined TRBV18 to TRBJ2-7; the D gene cannot be resolved beyond TRBD1 or TRBD2, each matching 5 bases. The V end loses 4 bases and the J end loses 6 bases, and a stretch of 13 bases separates them. From cysteine to phenylalanine, the CDR3 is 13 amino acids long. The CDR3 DNA has 39 bases and is translated from base 1. CDR1 and CDR2 are drawn from the germline V gene: KGHSH, LQKENI.